Listed below are T cell receptor beta chains from one sample, sequenced in a study of T cell repertoires and Cas9 in healthy adults. Produced via immunoSEQ multiplex PCR; TCRdb's table is partial and in-frame only. The sample holds 20,000 to 25,000 clones, 85% to 95% seen once. The sequencing input was CD4+ effector T cells (CD127+, CD25-, CD137-, CD154-) from PBMCs; culture status not recorded. The receptors come from a human donor in good health. Each CDR3 is given with its conserved first and last residue. D genes are given only for firm matches. Size is omitted from some rows. Given values are once, few, many or a class for expanded clones.

>TRBD1|TRBV9|.|TRBJ1-1
CASSGGDSRLGTEAFF
TGTGCCAGCAGCGGAGGGGACAGTAGGCTGGGCACTGAAGCTTTCTTT
>.|TRBV7-2|once|TRBJ2-5
CASSLQGTAGETQYF
TGTGCCAGCAGCCTCCAGGGGACAGCGGGTGAGACCCAGTACTTC
>.|TRBV28|.|TRBJ1-5
CASRLSNQPQHF
TGTGCCAGCAGACTTAGCAATCAGCCCCAGCATTTT
>.|TRBV11-2|.|TRBJ2-5
CASSFGGERETQYF
TGTGCCAGCAGCTTCGGGGGCGAACGAGAGACCCAGTACTTC
>.|TRBV4-3|.|TRBJ1-2
CASSPMAGAGIYGYTF
TGCGCCAGCAGCCCGATGGCGGGGGCGGGGATCTATGGCTACACCTTC
>.|TRBV5-4|once|TRBJ2-5
CASSLVDQETQYF
TGTGCCAGCAGCTTGGTGGACCAAGAGACCCAGTACTTC
>.|TRBV7-2|.|TRBJ2-3
CASSLDSGSTDTQYF
TGTGCCAGCAGCTTAGACAGTGGGAGCACAGATACGCAGTATTTT
>TRBD2|TRBV9|.|TRBJ2-5
CASSPLAGGRETQYF
TGTGCCAGCAGCCCTCTAGCGGGGGGGCGGGAGACCCAGTACTTC
>TRBD1|TRBV28|.|TRBJ1-2
CASSQRRDSYGYTF
TGTGCCAGCAGTCAACGTCGGGACAGTTATGGCTACACCTTC
>.|TRBV2|.|TRBJ1-5
CASTIGQNSYQPQHF
TGTGCCAGCACCATCGGACAGAATTCTTATCAGCCCCAGCATTTT
>TRBD1|TRBV28|.|TRBJ1-2
CASGTGANYGYTF
TGTGCCAGCGGTACAGGGGCCAACTATGGCTACACCTTC
>.|TRBV30|.|TRBJ1-6
CAWNEGTLNSPLHF
TGTGCCTGGAACGAAGGGACACTGAATTCACCCCTCCACTTT
>TRBD1|TRBV2|.|TRBJ2-5
CASSLDRGTQYF
TGTGCCAGCAGCCTCGACAGGGGGACCCAGTACTTC
>.|TRBV5-6|.|TRBJ1-2
CASSLGARDYGYTF
TGTGCCAGCAGCTTGGGTGCCAGAGACTATGGCTACACCTTC
>.|TRBV30|.|TRBJ1-2
CAWSLVGYTF
TGTGCCTGGAGTCTGGTCGGCTACACCTTC
>.|TRBV6-4|.|TRBJ2-1
CASSLYSPDFNNEQFF
TGTGCCAGCAGTTTATATTCCCCGGACTTCAACAATGAGCAGTTCTTC
>.|TRBV30|.|TRBJ1-2
CAWSGGGGYGYTF
TGTGCCTGGAGCGGTGGCGGGGGCTATGGCTACACCTTC
>.|TRBV7-2|.|TRBJ2-7
CASSSVNEQYF
TGTGCCAGCAGCTCAGTAAACGAGCAGTACTTC
>.|TRBV7-6|.|TRBJ2-1
CASSLVGGEYNEQFF
TGTGCCAGCAGCTTAGTTGGCGGGGAATACAATGAGCAGTTCTTC
>.|TRBV7-2|.|TRBJ2-1
CASSLRLDNYNEQFF
TGTGCCAGCAGCTTGAGGCTAGACAACTACAATGAGCAGTTCTTC
>.|TRBV9|.|TRBJ2-2
CASSVEPAVTGELFF
TGTGCCAGCAGCGTAGAGCCAGCGGTCACCGGGGAGCTGTTTTTT
>TRBD2|TRBV5-1|.|TRBJ2-1
CASSLIAGGWNEQFF
TGCGCCAGCAGCTTGATAGCGGGGGGCTGGAATGAGCAGTTCTTC
>.|TRBV10-3|.|TRBJ1-1
CAISGAANTEAFF
TGTGCCATCAGTGGGGCGGCGAACACTGAAGCTTTCTTT
>.|TRBV5-6|.|TRBJ1-5
CASSLRFAGNQPQHF
TGTGCCAGCAGCTTGAGGTTCGCGGGCAATCAGCCCCAGCATTTT
>.|TRBV7-2|.|TRBJ2-3
CASSPGQQADTQYF
TGTGCCAGCAGCCCTGGACAGCAAGCAGATACGCAGTATTTT
>.|TRBV10-3|.|TRBJ1-3
CAIRDGVLSGNTIYF
TGTGCCATCCGGGATGGGGTCCTGTCCGGAAACACCATATATTTT
>TRBD1|TRBV19|.|TRBJ1-1
CASTDTGGRVQVTEAFF
TGTGCCAGTACCGATACAGGGGGCAGGGTGCAGGTCACTGAAGCTTTCTTT